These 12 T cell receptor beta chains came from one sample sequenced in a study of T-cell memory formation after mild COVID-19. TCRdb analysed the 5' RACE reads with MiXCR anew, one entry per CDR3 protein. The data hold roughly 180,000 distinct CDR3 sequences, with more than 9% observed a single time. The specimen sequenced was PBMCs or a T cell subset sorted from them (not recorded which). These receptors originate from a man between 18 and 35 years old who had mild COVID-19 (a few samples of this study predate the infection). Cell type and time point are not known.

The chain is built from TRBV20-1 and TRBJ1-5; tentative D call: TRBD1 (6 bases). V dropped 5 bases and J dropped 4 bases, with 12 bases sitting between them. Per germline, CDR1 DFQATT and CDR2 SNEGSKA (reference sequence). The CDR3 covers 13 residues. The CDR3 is CSAGGARNQPQHF. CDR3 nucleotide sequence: TGCAGTGCTGGGGGGGCGCGGAATCAGCCCCAGCATTTT.

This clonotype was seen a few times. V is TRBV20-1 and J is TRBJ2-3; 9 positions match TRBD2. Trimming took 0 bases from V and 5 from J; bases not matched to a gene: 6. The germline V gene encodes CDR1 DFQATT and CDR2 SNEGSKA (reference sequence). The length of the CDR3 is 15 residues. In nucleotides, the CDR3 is TGCAGTGCTAGAGAGCCCGCGGGGGGGGAAGATACGCAGTATTTT. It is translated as CSAREPAGGEDTQYF.

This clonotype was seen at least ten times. CDR3 sequence reads: CASSSQPGPQHF. The CDR3 DNA is TGTGCCAGCAGCTCCCAACCGGGTCCTCAGCATTTT. V and J are TRBV7-2 and TRBJ1-5, with D uncertain. The CDR3 has 12 amino acids. The V end lost 4 bases, the J end lost 13 bases, and 14 bases lay between the germline ends. Germline values: CDR1 SGHTA, CDR2 FQGNSA.

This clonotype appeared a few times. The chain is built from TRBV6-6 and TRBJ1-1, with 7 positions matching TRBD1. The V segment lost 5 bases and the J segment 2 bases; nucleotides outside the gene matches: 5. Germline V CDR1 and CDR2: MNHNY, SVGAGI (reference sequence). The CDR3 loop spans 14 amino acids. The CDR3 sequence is CASSQTGRNTEAFF. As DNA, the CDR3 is TGTGCCAGCAGTCAGACAGGGCGTAACACTGAAGCTTTCTTT.

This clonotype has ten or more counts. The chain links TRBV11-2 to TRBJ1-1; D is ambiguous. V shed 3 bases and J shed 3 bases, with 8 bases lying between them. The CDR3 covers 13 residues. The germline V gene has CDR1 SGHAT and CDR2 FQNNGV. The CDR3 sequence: CASSFNEYTEAFF. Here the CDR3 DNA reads TGTGCCAGCAGCTTTAATGAGTACACTGAAGCTTTCTTT. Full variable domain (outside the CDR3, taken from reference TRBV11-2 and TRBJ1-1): EAGVAQSPRYKIIEKRQSVAFWCNPISGHATLYWYQQILGQGPKLLIQFQNNGVVDDSQLPKDRFSAERLKGVDSTLKIQPAKLEDSAVYLCASSFNEYTEAFFGQGTRLTVV.

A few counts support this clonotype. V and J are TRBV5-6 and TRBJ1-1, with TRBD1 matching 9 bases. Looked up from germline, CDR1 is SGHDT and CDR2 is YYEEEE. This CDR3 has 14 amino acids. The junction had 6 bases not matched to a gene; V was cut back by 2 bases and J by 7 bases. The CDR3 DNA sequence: TGTGCCAGCAGCTTTACACAGGGGGCGAGTGAAGCTTTCTTT. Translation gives CASSFTQGASEAFF.

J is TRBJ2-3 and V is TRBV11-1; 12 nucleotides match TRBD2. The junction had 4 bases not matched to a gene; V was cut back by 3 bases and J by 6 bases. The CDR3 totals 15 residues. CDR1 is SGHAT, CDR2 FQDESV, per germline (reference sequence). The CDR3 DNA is TGTGCCAGCAGCTTCTTTGGACTAGCGGGGGATACGCAGTATTTT. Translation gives CASSFFGLAGDTQYF.

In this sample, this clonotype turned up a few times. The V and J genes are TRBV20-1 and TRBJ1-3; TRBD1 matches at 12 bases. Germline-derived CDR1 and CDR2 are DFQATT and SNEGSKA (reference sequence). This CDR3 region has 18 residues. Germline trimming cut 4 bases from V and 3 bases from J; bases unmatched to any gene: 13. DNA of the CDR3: TGCAGTGCTACCCATACCCCGGGACAGGGGGCTCGTGGAAACACCATATATTTT. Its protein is CSATHTPGQGARGNTIYF.

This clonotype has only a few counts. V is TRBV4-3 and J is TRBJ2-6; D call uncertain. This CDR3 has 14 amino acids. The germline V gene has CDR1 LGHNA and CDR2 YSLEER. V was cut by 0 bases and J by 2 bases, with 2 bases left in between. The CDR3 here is CASSQEPGANVLTF. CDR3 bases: TGCGCCAGCAGCCAAGAACCTGGGGCCAACGTCCTGACTTTC.

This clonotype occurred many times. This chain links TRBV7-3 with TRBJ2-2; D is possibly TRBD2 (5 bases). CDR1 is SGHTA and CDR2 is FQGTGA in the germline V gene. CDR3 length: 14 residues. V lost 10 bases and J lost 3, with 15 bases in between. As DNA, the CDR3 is TGTGCCACCTCCCCGAAGAGGGACACCGGGGAGCTGTTTTTT. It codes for CATSPKRDTGELFF.

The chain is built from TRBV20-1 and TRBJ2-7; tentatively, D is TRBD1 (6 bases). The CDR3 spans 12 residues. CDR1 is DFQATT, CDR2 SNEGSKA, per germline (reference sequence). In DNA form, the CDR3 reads TGCAGAGCCGCTGGGGGCCGGGACGAGCAGTACGTC. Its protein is CRAAGGRDEQYV.

The CDR3 protein is CASSNARGEQETQYF. The CDR3 bases are TGTGCCAGCAGCAATGCGAGGGGTGAGCAAGAGACCCAGTACTTC. This rearrangement joins TRBV5-4 to TRBJ2-5, with D perhaps assigned TRBD1 or TRBD2 (5 bases each). This CDR3 has 15 amino acids. V was cut by 4 bases and J by 2 bases, with 15 bases left in between. Germline V gene sequence: CDR1 SGHNT, CDR2 YYREEE (reference sequence).